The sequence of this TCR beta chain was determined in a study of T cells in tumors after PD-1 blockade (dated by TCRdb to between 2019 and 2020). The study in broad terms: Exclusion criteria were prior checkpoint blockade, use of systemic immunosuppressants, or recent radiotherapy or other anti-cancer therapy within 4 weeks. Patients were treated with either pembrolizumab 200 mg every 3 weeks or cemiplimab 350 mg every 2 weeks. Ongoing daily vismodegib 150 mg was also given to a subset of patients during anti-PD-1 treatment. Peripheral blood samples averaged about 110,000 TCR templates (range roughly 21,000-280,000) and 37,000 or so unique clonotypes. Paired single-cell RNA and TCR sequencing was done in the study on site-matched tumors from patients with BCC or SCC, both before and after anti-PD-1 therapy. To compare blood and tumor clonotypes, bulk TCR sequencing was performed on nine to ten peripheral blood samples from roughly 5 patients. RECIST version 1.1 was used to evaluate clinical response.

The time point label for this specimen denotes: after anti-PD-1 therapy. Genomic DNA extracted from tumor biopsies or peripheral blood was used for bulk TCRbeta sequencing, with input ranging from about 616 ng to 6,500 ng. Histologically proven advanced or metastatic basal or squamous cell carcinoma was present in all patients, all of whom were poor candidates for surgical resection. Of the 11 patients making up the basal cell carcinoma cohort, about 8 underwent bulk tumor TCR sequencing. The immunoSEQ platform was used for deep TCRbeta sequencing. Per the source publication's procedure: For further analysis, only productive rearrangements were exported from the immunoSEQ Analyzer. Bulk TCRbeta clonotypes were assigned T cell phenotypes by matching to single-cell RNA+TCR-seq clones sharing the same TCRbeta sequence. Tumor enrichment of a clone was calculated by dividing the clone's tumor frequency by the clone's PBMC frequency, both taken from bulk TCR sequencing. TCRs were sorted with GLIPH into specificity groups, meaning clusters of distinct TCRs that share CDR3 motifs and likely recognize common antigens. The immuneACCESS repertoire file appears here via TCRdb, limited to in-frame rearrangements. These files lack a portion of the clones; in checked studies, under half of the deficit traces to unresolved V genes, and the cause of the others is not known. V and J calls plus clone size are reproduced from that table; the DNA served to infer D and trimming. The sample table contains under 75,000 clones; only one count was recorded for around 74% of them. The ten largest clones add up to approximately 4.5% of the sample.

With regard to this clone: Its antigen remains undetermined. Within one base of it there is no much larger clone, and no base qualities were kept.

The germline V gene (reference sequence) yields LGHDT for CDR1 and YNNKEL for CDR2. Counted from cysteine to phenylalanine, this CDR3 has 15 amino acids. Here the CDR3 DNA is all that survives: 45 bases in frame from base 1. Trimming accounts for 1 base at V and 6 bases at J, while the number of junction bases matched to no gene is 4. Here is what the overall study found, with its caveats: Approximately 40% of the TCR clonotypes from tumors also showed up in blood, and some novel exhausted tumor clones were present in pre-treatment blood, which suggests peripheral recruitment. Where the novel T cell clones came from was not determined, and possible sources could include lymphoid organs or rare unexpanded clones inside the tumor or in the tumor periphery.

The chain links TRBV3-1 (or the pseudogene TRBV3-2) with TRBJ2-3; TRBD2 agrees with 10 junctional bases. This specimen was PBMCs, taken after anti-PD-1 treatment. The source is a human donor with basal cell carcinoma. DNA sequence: TGTGCCAGCAGCCAAGGTAGCGGGGGGTGGGATACGCAGTATTTT. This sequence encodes CASSQGSGGWDTQYF.